The entry that follows covers one TCR beta chain sequence. Its specificity is unknown. These data originate in a study of cytomegalovirus exposure and HLA in healthy donors. Study-wide background: The 95 to 150 validation repertoires used the same platform as the approximately 670 first-cohort repertoires, a later analysis reported. Regarding the study as a whole: Overall, 164 TCR beta chains were annotated as cytomegalovirus-associated. Three chains linked to CMV were shown in vitro to be specific for CMV antigens. The classifier, whose performance was assessed in both the original and validation cohorts, reportedly diagnosed cytomegalovirus status with high specificity and sensitivity.

This CDR3 is built from 16 residues. V lost 2 bases, J lost 4 bases, and 8 bases stayed unmatched. The germline CDR1 and CDR2 sequences are SNHLY and FYNNEI. Method: immunoSEQ multiplex PCR; TCRdb's copy keeps in-frame clones and lacks some. This sample has 150,000 or so clones, with around nine tenths found just once. The rearrangement joins TRBV2 to TRBJ2-1, with 7 bases fitting TRBD1. Sequencing used PBMCs. The receptor's source is a young woman in good health and CMV-seronegative. The CDR3 is CASSESGTAGYNEQFF. The CDR3 DNA is TGTGCCAGCAGTGAATCCGGGACAGCCGGATACAATGAGCAGTTCTTC. The variable domain in full, completed from reference TRBV2 and TRBJ2-1, reads EPEVTQTPSHQVTQMGQEVILRCVPISNHLYFYWYRQILGQKVEFLVSFYNNEISEKSEIFDDQFSVERPDGSNFTLKIRSTKLEDSAMYFCASSESGTAGYNEQFFGPGTRLTVL.